This TCR beta chain was recorded in a study of T cell responses to AZD1222 COVID-19 vaccine (dated by TCRdb to the early 2020s). Turning to the overall study: TCR sequencing covered some 250 trial participants: 200 to 220 given two doses of AZD1222 and 26 given two doses of MenACWY control vaccine. Trial participants were enrolled into age subgroups of 18-55, 56-69 and 70-plus years, which contained about 150, 27 and 61 TCR-sequenced participants, respectively.

About this clone: No antigen is known for it. No base quality values were provided; no much bigger clone lies one nucleotide off.

The CDR3 regions of human TCRbeta chains were subjected to immunosequencing. Per the original workflow: Repertoire TCRs were matched against a reference library of SARS-CoV-2-specific TCRs generated with the MIRA antigen-specificity platform. Breadth was defined as the fraction of unique TCRs that were SARS-CoV-2-associated, and depth was defined as the fraction of total T cells that were SARS-CoV-2-associated. Using the MIRA data, each spike-specific TCR was assigned both to the spike region to which the TCR was reactive and to a CD4 or CD8 class. Log10-transformed breadth and depth values were compared by one-way ANOVA with Sidak's multiple comparisons tests. Entries here come from immuneACCESS through TCRdb and include only in-frame sequences with V and J called. Some clones fail to appear in such tables; in the studies checked, an unresolved V gene covers under half of the shortfall, and the cause of the remainder is unknown. V, J and clone size were drawn from that table, and D and trimming were deduced from the DNA. The sample table holds some 150,000 clones, of which around 90% were seen once. The ten most abundant clones make up roughly 4.3% of the sample.

Trimming removed 4 bases from V and 2 bases from J; the gene matches leave 4 bases unexplained. The CDR3 holds 14 amino acids from the cysteine to the phenylalanine. CDR3 DNA only is kept here, 42 bases in frame from base 1. The germline V gene encodes CDR1 SGHRS and CDR2 YFSETQ. Results the study describes overall, beyond this receptor: Participants were mostly white British, with more females than males. The authors suggested clonal diversity may have been underestimated. Conclusions about previously exposed vaccinees are limited because only six or seven AZD1222 recipients were SARS-CoV-2 seropositive at baseline. Vaccine-associated CD4 TCRs spanned the whole spike protein, with dominant responses in regions 160-218 and 743-854. After two AZD1222 doses, both the breadth and the depth of spike-specific TCRs were significantly higher than at day 0 and than in MenACWY recipients. The 56-69-year group was small, and its depth increase did not reach significance, likely because of low power. Because no samples from the day 14 peak response were available, repertoires could be characterized only after the peak T cell response. Epitopes outside the regions mutated in the B.1.351 and B.1.1.7 variants were reportedly recognized by nearly half of the unique spike-specific TCRs.

The sample's time point label, decoded: baseline before first vaccination. The treatment or condition label for this specimen denotes: meningococcal conjugate vaccine given as trial control. Samples from vaccinated people were obtained from the UK trials COV001 and COV002, which included a single-blind randomized controlled phase 2/3 trial of AZD1222 (ChAdOx1 nCoV-19) in healthy adults. Trial participant PBMC samples were collected at day 0 and day 28 after the second dose for TCRbeta chain sequencing. Recombination linked TRBV5-1 to TRBJ2-3, and 7 junction bases match TRBD1. The sequencing here drew on peripheral blood, taken on day 0 of MenACWY control vaccination. The clonotype comes from an adult in good health. The DNA reads as follows: TGCGCCAGCAGCGCGACAGGGAACACAGATACGCAGTATTTT. It is translated as CASSATGNTDTQYF.